This T cell receptor beta chain appears in the sequencing data of a study of CD8 T cells in ankylosing spondylitis. Study findings and constraints: Ankylosing spondylitis blood appeared to be characterized by a TCR beta motif of about eight highly homologous variants. Reportedly, significant enrichment of disease-linked clones occurred in matched ankylosing spondylitis synovial fluid.

TCR beta libraries were made by quantitative 5'-RACE with molecular barcodes. Each CDR3 protein gets one entry after TCRdb re-called the 5' RACE reads with MiXCR. The sample consists of about 130,000 distinct CDR3 sequences, about 7% of them appearing once. Between the trimmed V and J ends, which lost 4 bases and 0 bases, there was a span of 9 bases. CDR1 and CDR2 (germline): SQVTM, ANQGSEA. The CDR3 has 13 residues. On this clonotype: Its antigen is undetermined.

The TCR was taken from a male donor with ankylosing spondylitis or in good health (not recorded which). V is TRBV29-1 and J is TRBJ2-5; no reliable D call. Sequenced: blood, either unsorted or a sorted T cell fraction (not recorded which). The CDR3 DNA follows: TGCAGCGTTGGTGCAACGTACCAAGAGACCCAGTACTTC. It codes for CSVGATYQETQYF.